This T cell receptor (beta chain) was captured in a study of shared clonotypes between healthy human individuals. Across the whole study: Researchers assigned three CD4 naive, three CD4 memory, two CD8 naive and one CD8 memory plate to each donor. Findings and limits, study-wide: Shared clonotypes: about 4.6% naive CD4, around 4% naive CD8, roughly 2.4% memory CD4, under 0.5% memory CD8.

This table comes from immunoSEQ multiplex PCR, and its TCRdb copy is limited to in-frame clones, with some not included. The table lists 2,500,000 or so clones, about 90% of them singletons. This CDR3 comprises 17 residues. The V and J ends lost 0 bases and 1 base respectively, with 12 bases between them. Looked up from germline, CDR1 is LGHNT and CDR2 is FRNRAP. Details on this clone: As yet, its antigen is unknown.

This TCR came from a man between 18 and 35 years old in good health. Some clones in this sample may be carry-over from other donors' samples. The material sequenced was naive CD4+ T cells from PBMCs. As to subset: CD45RA+ positively selected. V and J are TRBV12-5 and TRBJ2-2; D not resolved. The CDR3 region is CASGLVGVVENTGELFF. CDR3 nucleotides: TGTGCTAGTGGTTTGGTAGGCGTAGTGGAGAACACCGGGGAGCTGTTTTTT.